A selection of T cell receptor beta chains follows, all from one sample in a study of PD-L1 blockade in urothelial cancer. The repertoire was sequenced with immunoSEQ multiplex PCR; TCRdb's copy has only in-frame clones and lacks some. This repertoire shows approximately 56,000 clones, less than 90% found once; its top ten account for roughly 14%. The sequencing here drew on PBMCs, taken around atezolizumab (anti-PD-L1) treatment. These receptors all stem from a man between 65 and 80 years old with urothelial cancer. The CDR3 runs from the conserved cysteine through the conserved F or W. Fields, in order: J gene, clone size, D gene, V gene, CDR3 DNA, CDR3 protein. D genes are given only for firm matches. The size of a clone is reported for some rows only, either as once, few or many, or as a class for expanded clones.

>TRBJ2-7|.|TRBD2|TRBV15
TGTGCCACCAGCAGAGATCCCGGACTAGCGGGAGTCGAGCAGTACTTC
CATSRDPGLAGVEQYF
>TRBJ1-1|few|.|TRBV5-1
TGCGCCAGCAGCTTGGGACAGGCTAACACTGAAGCTTTCTTT
CASSLGQANTEAFF
>TRBJ1-2|once|TRBD1|TRBV7-9
TGTGCCAGCAGCCAGGACAGGGGATTGAACTATGGCTACACCTTC
CASSQDRGLNYGYTF
>TRBJ2-5|.|TRBD1|TRBV5-4
TGTGCCACCTATAACCGAGACAGGGAACAAGAGACCCAGTACTTC
CATYNRDREQETQYF
>TRBJ2-1|.|TRBD1|TRBV9
TGTGCCAGCAGCCCCTGGACAGGTGCTGTATACAATGAGCAGTTCTTC
CASSPWTGAVYNEQFF
>TRBJ2-3|.|.|TRBV11-3
TGTGCCAGCAGCCTAGGGGCCAGATGCGCGTATTTT
CASSLGARCAYF
>TRBJ2-1|.|TRBD2|TRBV5-1
TGCGCCAGCAGGGCCACTAGCGGGACCTACAATGAGCAGTTCTTC
CASRATSGTYNEQFF
>TRBJ2-1|.|.|TRBV19
TGTGCCAGTAGTCAGGGTTTCCATGAGCAGTTCTTC
CASSQGFHEQFF
>TRBJ1-2|.|.|TRBV10-3
TGTGCCATCAGCTCGTCCGGCGGTGGCTACACCTTC
CAISSSGGGYTF
>TRBJ2-3|.|.|TRBV4-1
TGCGCCAGCAGCCAAGGGCTTCAGCCTAGCGCGGGAGATACGCAGTATTTT
CASSQGLQPSAGDTQYF
>TRBJ2-1|.|.|TRBV19
TGTGCCAGTAGTAACCCTTTCCCCGGGGAATCCTACAATGAGCAGTTCTTC
CASSNPFPGESYNEQFF
>TRBJ2-1|.|TRBD2|TRBV7-6
TGTGCCAGCAGCTTTGTAGCGGGAGGGGGTAATGAGCAGTTCTTC
CASSFVAGGGNEQFF
>TRBJ2-5|.|TRBD1|TRBV28
TGTGCCAGCAGTTCCCCTGGACAGGGGAACGAGACCCAGTACTTC
CASSSPGQGNETQYF
>TRBJ2-5|.|.|TRBV7-9
TGTGCCAGCAGCTTAGAACGGCAAGAGACCCAGTACTTC
CASSLERQETQYF
>TRBJ2-5|.|.|TRBV29-1
TGCAGCGTTGATGAGGCAGGGTCGGAGACCCAGTACTTC
CSVDEAGSETQYF
>TRBJ1-1|.|.|TRBV19
TGTGCCAGTATTCGGGCCCAGGGTTCAGGAACTGAAGCTTTCTTT
CASIRAQGSGTEAFF
>TRBJ1-4|.|.|TRBV9
TGTGCCAGCAGCGTAGATAGCACAAATGAAAAACTGTTTTTT
CASSVDSTNEKLFF
>TRBJ2-5|once|.|TRBV7-3
TGTGCCAGCAGCTTAGGGGTAGGAGGGACCCAGTACTTC
CASSLGVGGTQYF
>TRBJ2-2|.|.|TRBV6-5
TGTGCCAGCAGAGTTGCAGGCACCGGGGAGCTGTTTTTT
CASRVAGTGELFF
>TRBJ2-1|.|.|TRBV5-1
TGCGCCAGCAGCTTGACAGGAAGCTCCTACAATGAGCAGTTCTTC
CASSLTGSSYNEQFF
>TRBJ2-1|.|TRBD2|TRBV18
TGTGCCAGCTCGGGCGCCGGTGGGGGACTAGTCTACAATGAGCAGTTCTTC
CASSGAGGGLVYNEQFF
>TRBJ1-2|few|.|TRBV7-9
TGTGCCAGCAGCTTCGAAACAGGGCCAATTGGCTACACCTTC
CASSFETGPIGYTF
>TRBJ2-7|.|TRBD2|TRBV4-1
TGCGCCGGCAGCCAAGGAACTAGCGGGACCTACGAGCAGTACTTC
CAGSQGTSGTYEQYF
>TRBJ2-5|.|TRBD2|TRBV7-9
TGTGCCAGCAGCTTAGGAGCGGGACACCAAGAGACCCAGTACTTC
CASSLGAGHQETQYF
>TRBJ2-1|.|.|TRBV29-1
TGCAGCGGATCCCTGGAGAATGTCAATGAGCAGTTCTTC
CSGSLENVNEQFF
>TRBJ1-1|.|TRBD1|TRBV29-1
TGCAGCGTTGATTGGTGGACAGGGGCTGGCACTGAAGCTTTCTTT
CSVDWWTGAGTEAFF
>TRBJ2-1|.|.|TRBV5-4
TGTGCCAGGGCGGCAGGCGGGATTCGGAATGAGCAGTTCTTC
CARAAGGIRNEQFF
>TRBJ1-2|.|.|TRBV27
TGTGCCAGCAGTCCCTTCTGGGCAGCTAACTATGGCTACACCTTC
CASSPFWAANYGYTF
>TRBJ2-1|.|TRBD2|TRBV5-1
TGCGCCAGCAGCGTAGCGGGAGCTGCGGTCAATGAGCAGTTCTTC
CASSVAGAAVNEQFF
>TRBJ1-1|few|.|TRBV30
TGTGCCTGGGGCGGGGACACTGAAGCTTTCTTT
CAWGGDTEAFF
>TRBJ2-5|.|TRBD1|TRBV19
TGTGCCAGTAGTATAGATCCCCCTCAGACAGGGCGGGAGACCCAGTACTTC
CASSIDPPQTGRETQYF
>TRBJ1-1|.|.|TRBV29-1
TGCAGCGTTGAGGGGACAAGCTACACTGAAGCTTTCTTT
CSVEGTSYTEAFF
>TRBJ2-1|once|.|TRBV10-3
TGTGCCATCAGTGAGTCCGGGAGCGTCAACTCCTACAATGAGCAGTTCTTC
CAISESGSVNSYNEQFF
>TRBJ2-6|.|.|TRBV6-1
TGTGCCAGCAGTGAACGGGGTGGGGCCAACGTCCTGACTTTC
CASSERGGANVLTF
>TRBJ2-7|.|TRBD1|TRBV5-6
TGTGCCAGCAGCGGAGGAGTTGACAGGGGGCGGGTTGGAACCCACGAGCAGTACTTC
CASSGGVDRGRVGTHEQYF
>TRBJ2-5|.|.|TRBV25-1
TGTGCCAGCAGTGAATCAACCGGGGGGCTAGAAGAGACCCAGTACTTC
CASSESTGGLEETQYF
>TRBJ1-5|few|.|TRBV2
TGTGCCAGCAGTTTAGGACAGTACAATCAGCCCCAGCATTTT
CASSLGQYNQPQHF
>TRBJ1-3|.|.|TRBV5-1
TGCGCCAGCAGCTTGGGTCAGGCGAGCTCTGGAAACACCATATATTTT
CASSLGQASSGNTIYF
>TRBJ2-6|.|.|TRBV15
TGTGCCACCAGCAGAGTGACAGGCGCTGGGGCCAACGTCCTGACTTTC
CATSRVTGAGANVLTF
>TRBJ2-6|.|.|TRBV27
TGTGCCAGCAGTTTAATTTGGGGCGTTGGGGCCAACGTCCTGACTTTC
CASSLIWGVGANVLTF
>TRBJ2-2|.|TRBD1|TRBV14
TGTGCCAGCAGCCAAGCGGGAAGGGGGCGAGTTTCCACCGGGGAGCTGTTTTTT
CASSQAGRGRVSTGELFF
>TRBJ2-3|.|TRBD2|TRBV9
TGTGCCAGCAGCGTTAGCGGGAGAAGCACAGATACGCAGTATTTT
CASSVSGRSTDTQYF
>TRBJ2-3|.|.|TRBV5-1
TGCGCCAGCAGCACGCGGGGGCTCCTCCCCGCAGATACGCAGTATTTT
CASSTRGLLPADTQYF
>TRBJ2-2|.|.|TRBV5-6
TGTGCCAGCAGCCCGCTAGAGCGGGCGGGCACCGGGGAGCTGTTTTTT
CASSPLERAGTGELFF
>TRBJ1-5|few|.|TRBV27
TGTGCCAGCAGTTTTCAGGATAGCAATCAGCCCCAGCATTTT
CASSFQDSNQPQHF
>TRBJ2-3|.|.|TRBV5-1
TGCGCCAGCAGCAAGGACAGACCCCGGGTTACGCAGTATTTT
CASSKDRPRVTQYF
>TRBJ2-2|.|TRBD2|TRBV9
TGTGCCAGCAGCGGATCTAGCGGGCTCGGAACCGGGGAGCTGTTTTTT
CASSGSSGLGTGELFF
>TRBJ2-4|.|TRBD1|TRBV12-5
TGTGCTAGTGGTTTATATCCGGGACAGCTAGCCAAAAACATTCAGTACTTC
CASGLYPGQLAKNIQYF
>TRBJ1-2|.|.|TRBV19
TGTGCCAGTACCATCGACTCACCTGGCTACACCTTC
CASTIDSPGYTF
>TRBJ2-1|.|TRBD2|TRBV7-8
TGTGCCAGCAGCAGCCCTAGCGGGAGTAAGGCTGAGCAGTTCTTC
CASSSPSGSKAEQFF
>TRBJ1-1|.|.|TRBV5-1
TGCGCCAGCAGTATGGGCAACATGAACACTGAAGCTTTCTTT
CASSMGNMNTEAFF
>TRBJ2-5|.|.|TRBV28
TGTGCCAGCACCAACAACGGGGCGGGACGCCAAGAGACCCAGTACTTC
CASTNNGAGRQETQYF